These T cell receptor beta chains were read from a single sample in a study of CD8 T cells in Susac syndrome. TCRdb independently ran MiXCR on the immunoSEQ multiplex PCR reads; one entry per CDR3 protein. The data contain about 440,000 distinct CDR3 sequences, approximately 85% of them singletons. The sequencing sample was made of CD8+ T cells from PBMCs. The receptors stem from a human donor with multiple sclerosis. The CDR3 runs from the conserved cysteine through the conserved F or W. Fields, in order: J gene, V gene, clone size, D gene, CDR3 protein, CDR3 DNA. A D gene is named only where the DNA matches it firmly. A row's size may be missing; if present it is once, few, many or a size class.

TRBJ1-1 | TRBV10-3 | - | - | CAISESLAEAFF | TGTGCCATCAGTGAGTCTTTGGCTGAAGCTTTCTTT
TRBJ2-2 | TRBV5-1 | - | - | CASTPHTGELFF | TGCGCCAGCACCCCTCACACCGGGGAGCTGTTTTTT
TRBJ2-2 | TRBV2 | once | TRBD1 | CASWDRDKNTGELFF | TGTGCCAGCTGGGACAGGGATAAGAACACCGGGGAGCTGTTTTTT
TRBJ2-1 | TRBV3-1 | - | TRBD1 | CASSQDREGQGAGNEQFF | TGTGCCAGCAGCCAAGATCGAGAGGGACAGGGGGCCGGGAATGAGCAGTTCTTC
TRBJ1-3 | TRBV13 | - | - | CASGDPGNTIYF | TGTGCCAGCGGTGATCCTGGAAACACCATATATTTT
TRBJ1-2 | TRBV20-1 | - | TRBD1 | CSAGGQGAPYGYTF | TGCAGTGCAGGAGGACAGGGGGCCCCTTACGGCTACACCTTC
TRBJ2-3 | TRBV12-3/TRBV12-4 | - | TRBD1 | CASSLALRGLADTQYF | TGTGCCAGCAGTTTAGCGCTGAGGGGGCTCGCAGATACGCAGTATTTT
TRBJ1-1 | TRBV6-1 | - | TRBD1 | CASSPAGTAMNTEAFF | TGTGCCAGCAGTCCGGCCGGGACAGCAATGAACACTGAAGCTTTCTTT
TRBJ1-2 | TRBV10-3 | - | - | CAISESVGQTVYGYTF | TGTGCCATCAGTGAGTCTGTTGGCCAGACGGTATATGGCTACACCTTC
TRBJ1-4 | TRBV6-1 | - | - | CASSEALAVTLTNEKLFF | TGTGCCAGCAGTGAAGCTTTAGCAGTTACGCTAACTAATGAAAAACTGTTTTTT
TRBJ2-6 | TRBV28 | - | - | CASSLFRQGRAGANVLTF | TGTGCCAGCAGTTTATTCCGGCAGGGAAGAGCTGGGGCCAACGTCCTGACTTTC
TRBJ2-7 | TRBV4-1 | - | TRBD2 | CASSLAGRGYEQYF | TGCGCCAGCAGCCTAGCGGGGAGAGGATACGAGCAGTACTTC
TRBJ2-7 | TRBV27 | once | - | CASNMGGADEQYF | TGTGCCAGCAACATGGGGGGGGCGGATGAGCAGTACTTC
TRBJ2-2 | TRBV29-1 | - | - | CSVTSGAGELFF | TGCAGCGTTACGAGTGGGGCCGGGGAGCTGTTTTTT
TRBJ2-3 | TRBV7-2 | - | TRBD2 | CASSPSGITDTQYF | TGTGCCAGCAGCCCGAGCGGGATCACAGATACGCAGTATTTT
TRBJ2-7 | TRBV5-1 | - | TRBD1 | CARNPTGISYEQYF | TGCGCCAGGAATCCGACAGGGATCTCCTACGAGCAGTACTTC
TRBJ1-1 | TRBV19 | - | - | CASSPSRGEFTEAFF | TGTGCCAGTAGTCCCAGCCGGGGTGAATTCACTGAAGCTTTCTTT